The entry below gives a single T cell receptor beta chain sequence along with its context. The target antigen is unknown. At one of its ends the junction is not consistent with the germline gene, which may arise from a read error. The sample comes from a study of response to subunit inactivated influenza vaccine. Study findings and constraints: Few additional T cells are recruited per seasonal influenza vaccination, authors suggested.

CDR1 and CDR2 (germline): SGHTA, FQGNSA. This CDR3 has 13 residues. TCRdb itself ran the RT-PCR reads through MiXCR, one entry per CDR3 protein. The profile shows 650,000 to 850,000 distinct CDR3 sequences, over 11% of them singletons. This TCR was sampled from a man aged 45-60 years who received an inactivated influenza vaccine. The chain has TRBV7-2 and TRBJ1-4, with D possibly matching TRBD1 (6 bases). Specimen: PBMCs from blood, collected 14 to 15 days before vaccination. The DNA for the CDR3 is TGTGCCAGCAGCTCCTCCAATCGGGACACCCGGCATTTT. This gives the protein CASSSSNRDTRHF.